The next 14 T cell receptor beta chains were all read from a single sample in a study of T cells expressing NK-cell markers. With the 5' RACE reads reprocessed, TCRdb shows one record per CDR3 protein and no DNA. Its table lists 500,000 or so distinct CDR3 sequences. Sample: blood T cells: a sorted CD56 or NKG2C T cell subset, CD4+ or CD8+ T cells, or bulk PBMC T cells (not recorded which). The receptors originated from a young man in good health.

V gene TRBV6-2 or TRBV6-3 combines with J gene TRBJ2-7; as DNA is missing, the TRBD1 call by TCRdb cannot be tested. CDR3 length: 15 residues. CDR1 is MNHEY and CDR2 is SVGEGT in the germline V gene. CDR3 residues: CASSHLRDSPHEQYF.

The rearrangement uses TRBV29-1 and TRBJ1-1. CDR1 and CDR2 from the germline V gene are SQVTM and ANQGSEA. The CDR3 is 13 residues long. This CDR3 reads CSAKRAGNTEAFF.

This rearrangement joins TRBV29-1 to TRBJ2-1; TCRdb indicates TRBD1, and absent DNA this call remains unverified. Germline V gene lookup returns CDR1 SQVTM and CDR2 ANQGSEA. The CDR3 has 11 amino acids. The CDR3 sequence: CSVGGGLEQFF.

The chain employs TRBV5-1 and TRBJ2-2; checking the TCRdb D call of TRBD2 is not possible without DNA. The CDR3 runs to 18 residues. Germline assignment: CDR1 SGHRS and CDR2 YFSETQ. CDR3 amino acids: CASSLFLAGGRNPGELFF.

The V and J genes are TRBV5-1 and TRBJ2-2; the D call from TCRdb, TRBD1, cannot be confirmed without DNA. This CDR3 spans 15 amino acids. The germline V gene has CDR1 SGHRS and CDR2 YFSETQ. CDR3 sequence: CASKRGGQNTGELFF.

J is TRBJ2-7 and V is TRBV20-1; TCRdb outputs TRBD2, but without DNA this stays unchecked. In germline, CDR1 is DFQATT, CDR2 SNEGSKA (reference sequence). CDR3 size: 16 residues. This CDR3 reads CSARDRRASVAYEQYF.

The chain has TRBV4-3 and TRBJ1-3. The CDR3 spans 17 residues. Germline lookup yields CDR1 LGHNA and CDR2 YSLEER. The CDR3 loop is CASSQVRATGSGNTIYF.

The chain uses TRBV18 and TRBJ2-1; TCRdb selects TRBD1, and the lack of DNA leaves this call unchecked. The CDR3 runs to 16 residues. Germline values: CDR1 KGHSH, CDR2 LQKENI. Here the CDR3 reads CASSPLGFGGNNEQFF.

V usage is TRBV18 and J usage is TRBJ2-1; the D call of TRBD2 rests on TCRdb alone, since no DNA is present to check it. The CDR3 length is 16 residues. Per the germline V gene, CDR1 is KGHSH and CDR2 is LQKENI. This CDR3 reads CASSPRTTSGSNEQFF.

The V call is TRBV12-3 or TRBV12-4, the J call TRBJ2-5; the D call of TRBD2 rests on TCRdb alone, since no DNA is present to check it. This CDR3 is built from 16 residues. The CDR3 protein is CASSFSPGLGQETQYF.

CDR3 region: CASSPYGGGARTDTQYF. The genes are TRBV7-8 and TRBJ2-3. CDR1 is SGHVS and CDR2 is FQNEAQ in the germline V gene. The CDR3 is 17 amino acids.

The chain has TRBV5-5 and TRBJ2-3; TCRdb picks TRBD2, but there is no DNA to check that call. This CDR3 is built from 16 residues. Germline V gene sequence: CDR1 SGHKS, CDR2 YYEKEE (reference sequence). The CDR3 spells CASSLTAGGVTDTQYF.

CDR3 loop: CASSLHGQGYEQYF. V usage is TRBV7-8 and J usage is TRBJ2-7; TCRdb selects TRBD1, and the lack of DNA leaves this call unchecked. The CDR3 is 14 residues long. Germline V lookup: CDR1 SGHVS, CDR2 FQNEAQ.

V usage is TRBV12-3 or TRBV12-4 and J usage is TRBJ2-5. The CDR3 totals 13 residues. CDR3 sequence: CASSLVESETQYF.